The next 25 T cell receptor beta chains were all read from a single sample in a study of Ad26.COV2.S vaccination and SARS-CoV-2 variants. Sample treatment: 15 to 20 received Ad26.COV2.S at low or high dose, single or two shots; about 5 received placebo; per-sample allocation not given. Repertoires come from day 63 after the first vaccine or placebo injection. Only in-frame clones appear in the TCRdb table, and some are missing; sequencing was by immunoSEQ multiplex PCR. The sample yields about 260,000 clones, around 90% seen once. Sequenced here: peripheral blood, sampled in a trial of Ad26.COV2.S vaccine versus placebo. These TCRs come from a person between 18 and 59 years old who received the Ad26.COV2.S COVID-19 vaccine or a placebo.

This clone was observed a single time. The rearrangement links TRBV6-5 to TRBJ1-4, with TRBD1 matching over 8 bases. Germline V lookup: CDR1 MNHEY, CDR2 SVGAGI. The CDR3 sequence is 13 residues long. The junction had 6 bases not matched to a gene; V was cut back by 9 bases and J by 6 bases. The CDR3 sequence: CASRSQGDEKLFF. The CDR3 DNA reads as TGTGCCAGTCGGTCACAGGGGGATGAAAAACTGTTTTTT.

The gene calls are TRBV7-3 and TRBJ2-1; D possibly corresponds to TRBD2 (5 bases). CDR3 length: 14 amino acids. Per germline, CDR1 SGHTA and CDR2 FQGTGA. V shed 5 bases and J shed 6 bases, with 14 bases lying between them. CDR3 sequence reads: CASSKTSGGNEQFF. The CDR3 nucleotides are TGTGCCAGCAGCAAAACTAGTGGAGGCAATGAGCAGTTCTTC.

The V and J genes are TRBV6-5 and TRBJ1-6, with 12 positions matching TRBD1. CDR3 size: 15 residues. Germline-derived CDR1 and CDR2 are MNHEY and SVGAGI. V dropped 0 bases and J dropped 9; count of bases not matched to a gene: 0. CDR3 DNA: TGTGCCAGCAGTTACTCGGGACAGGGGGCTTCACCCCTCCACTTT. Its protein is CASSYSGQGASPLHF.

The V call is TRBV19, the J call TRBJ2-1; D is possibly TRBD1 (6 bases). V was trimmed by 6 bases and J by 7 bases, leaving 16 bases between them. Germline CDR1 LNHDA, CDR2 SQIVND (reference sequence). The CDR3 loop spans 14 amino acids. In DNA, the CDR3 is TGTGCCAGTAGCCGACAGGTTCAAAGGAATGAGCAGTTCTTC. It specifies CASSRQVQRNEQFF.

This chain links TRBV18 with TRBJ1-3; 7 bases match TRBD1. In germline, CDR1 is KGHSH, CDR2 LQKENI. V lost 4 bases to trimming and J lost 5 bases; unmatched junction nucleotides: 5. This CDR3 is 14 amino acids long. CDR3 sequence reads: CASSQPGQRNTIYF. The CDR3 region has the DNA TGTGCCAGCTCACAACCGGGACAGAGAAACACCATATATTTT.

This clone was detected once. The chain employs TRBV6-1 and TRBJ2-5, with TRBD2 identical over 11 bases. Germline CDR1 MNHNS, CDR2 SASEGT. The CDR3 is 17 residues long. The V and J ends lost 4 bases and 4 bases, in that order; junction bases with no gene match: 11. The CDR3: CASSVHLAGGGGETQYF. For the CDR3, the DNA is TGTGCCAGCAGTGTCCACCTAGCGGGGGGAGGGGGAGAGACCCAGTACTTC.

The V and J genes are TRBV28 and TRBJ1-2, with D tentatively TRBD1 (6 bases). Germline V gene lookup returns CDR1 MDHEN and CDR2 SYDVKM. The CDR3 sequence is 15 residues long. The V and J ends lost 6 bases and 0 bases respectively, with 14 bases between them. CDR3 bases: TGTGCCAGCAGATCTCAGGGGAGCACTAACTATGGCTACACCTTC. This sequence encodes CASRSQGSTNYGYTF.

The chain employs TRBV10-3 and TRBJ1-2; D unclear. The CDR3 is 12 residues long. Germline CDR1 reads ENHRY; CDR2 reads SYGVKD. The germline V and J ends were trimmed by 3 bases and 5 bases, with 7 bases remaining between them. The CDR3 protein is CAISEASYGYTF. In nucleotides, the CDR3 is TGTGCCATCAGTGAAGCGAGTTATGGCTACACCTTC.

This clone was counted at least ten times. The chain links TRBV4-3 to TRBJ2-2, with 14 positions matching TRBD2. The V gene end was trimmed by 4 bases and the J gene end by 7 bases; junction bases not matched to a gene: 2. Germline CDR1 reads LGHNA; CDR2 reads YSLEER. The CDR3 extends over 15 amino acids. In DNA, the CDR3 is TGCGCCAGCAGCCTGGGACTAGCGGGAGACGGGGAGCTGTTTTTT. This codes for CASSLGLAGDGELFF.

The chain recombines TRBV20-1 with TRBJ2-3; D gene uncertain. Germline CDR1 reads DFQATT; CDR2 reads SNEGSKA (reference sequence). The CDR3 consists of 11 residues. Trimming took 6 bases from V and 3 from J, leaving 7 bases between them. This CDR3 is CSASLTDTQYF. CDR3 DNA sequence: TGCAGTGCGTCTCTTACAGATACGCAGTATTTT.

This clone was detected only once. The chain joins TRBV10-3 to TRBJ2-4; a weak D match, TRBD1 (6 bases). The ends were cut back, 0 bases at V and 1 base at J, with 13 bases in the middle. The CDR3 totals 17 residues. Per germline, CDR1 ENHRY and CDR2 SYGVKD. The CDR3, as DNA: TGTGCCATCAGTGAGTCTCGGGACACAATGGCCAAAAACATTCAGTACTTC. This gives the protein CAISESRDTMAKNIQYF.

The rearrangement uses TRBV4-1 and TRBJ1-6, with TRBD1 identical over 9 bases. The CDR3 has 15 residues. The germline CDR1 and CDR2 sequences are MGHRA and YSYEKL. The ends lost 4 bases at V and 14 bases at J; junction bases unmatched: 12. The CDR3 sequence: CASSLESRDRETLHF. In nucleotides, the CDR3 is TGCGCCAGCAGCCTCGAGTCCCGGGACAGGGAAACCCTCCACTTT.

This chain joins TRBV18 and TRBJ2-5; 11 bases agree with TRBD1. After removal of 3 bases from V and 3 bases from J, the junction contained 12 bases not matched to a gene. Germline values: CDR1 KGHSH, CDR2 LQKENI. The CDR3 covers 18 residues. CDR3 in amino acids: CASSPLKGTGGLKETQYF. The CDR3, as DNA: TGTGCCAGCTCACCTTTAAAAGGGACAGGGGGTCTCAAAGAGACCCAGTACTTC.

The J gene is TRBJ1-5, the V gene TRBV20-1, with D perhaps matching TRBD1 (5 bases). V was shortened by 3 bases and J by 3 bases, with 12 bases between the two germline ends. The CDR3 is 14 residues long. Germline CDR1 DFQATT, CDR2 SNEGSKA (reference sequence). The CDR3 sequence: CSASGTLTNQPQHF. As DNA, the CDR3 is TGCAGTGCTAGTGGGACCCTGACCAATCAGCCCCAGCATTTT.

This clone was counted a single time. The chain uses TRBV24-1 and TRBJ2-7; 10 nucleotides match TRBD1. The V gene end was trimmed by 0 bases and the J gene end by 5 bases; junction bases not matched to a gene: 9. Germline CDR1 is KGHDR and CDR2 is SFDVKD. This CDR3 spans 17 amino acids. CDR3 sequence: CATSDLSRDRGSNEQYV. DNA for the CDR3: TGTGCCACCAGTGATTTGTCCCGGGACAGGGGATCGAACGAGCAGTACGTC.

The table lists this clone with a count of one. The rearrangement uses TRBV9 and TRBJ2-7, with D perhaps TRBD1 (6 bases). The germline V gene has CDR1 SGDLS and CDR2 YYNGEE. This CDR3 is built from 14 residues. Deletions cut 4 bases from V and 5 bases from J, with 16 bases between. This chain's CDR3 is CASSWRTEDHEQYF. DNA of the CDR3: TGTGCCAGCAGCTGGAGGACAGAAGACCACGAGCAGTACTTC.

The chain combines TRBV7-9 with TRBJ2-1; 10 bases map to TRBD2. After removal of 1 base from V and 5 bases from J, the junction contained 5 bases not matched to a gene. Germline CDR1 is SEHNR and CDR2 is FQNEAQ (reference sequence). This CDR3 region has 16 residues. CDR3 DNA: TGTGCCAGCAGCTTAGGGGGGAGCGGGAGGGACAATGAGCAGTTCTTC. The encoded protein is CASSLGGSGRDNEQFF.

This clone has just one count. CDR3 nucleotide sequence: TGTGCCAGCTCACCGGACAGCTACTACGAGCAGTACTTC. It codes for CASSPDSYYEQYF. The rearrangement links TRBV18 to TRBJ2-7, with D possibly being TRBD1 (6 bases). V lost 3 bases to trimming and J lost 3 bases, with 9 bases between them. This CDR3 region has 13 residues. Germline values: CDR1 KGHSH, CDR2 LQKENI.

The genes are TRBV18 and TRBJ2-7, with 11 bases identical to TRBD2. Germline CDR1 reads KGHSH; CDR2 reads LQKENI. V trimming: 3 bases; J trimming: 0 bases; junction bases outside the gene matches: 4. The CDR3 has 16 residues. CDR3 DNA sequence: TGTGCCAGCTCACCCCTTGGGACTAGCGGCTCCTACGAGCAGTACGTC. This sequence encodes CASSPLGTSGSYEQYV.

The chain combines TRBV5-1 with TRBJ2-5; D is undetermined. Trimming stripped 1 base from V and 5 bases from J, with 9 bases between. Germline V gene lookup returns CDR1 SGHRS and CDR2 YFSETQ. The CDR3 spans 13 residues. CDR3 sequence: CASSLYASETQYF. As DNA, the CDR3 is TGCGCCAGCAGCTTGTACGCCTCGGAGACCCAGTACTTC.

This chain links TRBV3-1 (or the pseudogene TRBV3-2) with TRBJ2-2; 9 bases align to TRBD1. V shed 2 bases, J shed 6 bases, and the junction held 7 bases outside the gene matches. The CDR3 consists of 16 residues. Germline CDR1 and CDR2: LGHDT and YNNKEL (reference sequence). Here the CDR3 reads CASSQRTGVFSGELFF. CDR3 in DNA: TGTGCCAGCAGCCAAAGGACAGGGGTATTCTCCGGGGAGCTGTTTTTT.

The J gene is TRBJ2-5, the V gene TRBV11-1; the D is unclear. This CDR3 spans 16 amino acids. The germline V gene has CDR1 SGHAT and CDR2 FQDESV (reference sequence). Trimming took 2 bases from V and 2 from J, leaving 15 bases between them. The CDR3 DNA is TGTGCCAGCAGCTTATCCCCTCGCGGCGGACAAGAGACCCAGTACTTC. It yields the protein CASSLSPRGGQETQYF.

This chain uses TRBV4-1 with TRBJ2-3, with D possibly being TRBD1 or TRBD2 (5 bases each). Deletions cut 0 bases from V and 1 base from J, with 14 bases between. This CDR3 spans 17 amino acids. Germline loops: CDR1 MGHRA, CDR2 YSYEKL. The CDR3 sequence: CASSQDTRGYGTDTQYF. The CDR3 coding sequence is TGCGCCAGCAGCCAAGATACCCGGGGCTATGGCACAGATACGCAGTATTTT.

The V call is TRBV9, the J call TRBJ1-4; TRBD1 aligns across 9 bases. The V and J ends lost 4 bases and 12 bases, in that order; junction bases with no gene match: 16. The CDR3 extends over 16 amino acids. From germline, CDR1 is SGDLS and CDR2 YYNGEE. The CDR3 sequence is CASSPSPGTGFGELFF. DNA for the CDR3: TGTGCCAGCAGCCCCTCCCCCGGGACAGGGTTCGGAGAACTGTTTTTT.

V gene TRBV10-3 combines with J gene TRBJ1-6, with 7 positions matching TRBD1. The CDR3 is made up of 16 amino acids. The J segment lost 9 bases and the V segment lost 0 bases, leaving 8 bases of the junction unmatched. CDR1 is ENHRY and CDR2 is SYGVKD in the germline V gene. CDR3 amino acids: CAISESLTGQFSPLHF. As DNA, the CDR3 is TGTGCCATCAGTGAGTCCCTTACGGGACAGTTTTCACCCCTCCACTTT.